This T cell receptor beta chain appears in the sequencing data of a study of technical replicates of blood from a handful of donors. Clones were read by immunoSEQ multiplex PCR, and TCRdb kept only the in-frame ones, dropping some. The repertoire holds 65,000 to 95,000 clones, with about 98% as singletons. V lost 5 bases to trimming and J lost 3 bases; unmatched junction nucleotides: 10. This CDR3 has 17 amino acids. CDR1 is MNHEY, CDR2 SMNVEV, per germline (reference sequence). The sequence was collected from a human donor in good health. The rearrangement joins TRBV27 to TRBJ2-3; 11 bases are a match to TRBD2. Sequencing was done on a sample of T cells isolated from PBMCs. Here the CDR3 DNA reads TGTGCCAGCAGTCCCGGCCCGGGACTAGCGGAAACAGATACGCAGTATTTT. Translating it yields CASSPGPGLAETDTQYF.